This T cell receptor (beta chain) was recovered during a study of blood T cell repertoires in COVID-19. Turning to the study itself: Italy, Spain and the United States were the sources of the convalescent and acute COVID-19 samples. Nucleic acid was either cDNA or gDNA, and it came from T cells, B-cell-depleted T cells, or PBMCs.

The CDR3 covers 14 residues. Germline V CDR1 and CDR2: MNHEY, SVGAGI. The junction had 4 bases not matched to a gene; V was cut back by 8 bases and J by 5 bases. Those enrolled in Seattle joined during active infection and were followed longitudinally afterward. Original handling: Scientists estimated how many nucleated cells there were by amplifying reference gene primers. Method: immunoSEQ multiplex PCR; TCRdb's copy keeps in-frame clones and lacks some. D and trimming come from the DNA, and the V and J calls and clone size come from that table. The repertoire holds roughly 62,000 clones, roughly four fifths seen once, with around 9.1% in the top ten.

The receptor comes from a man at least 80 years old with COVID-19, enrolled during active disease. Sequencing was carried out using peripheral blood. The rearrangement uses TRBV6-5 and TRBJ1-6, with 9 bases matching TRBD1. The CDR3 loop reads CASGTGLDNSPLHF. The CDR3 nucleotides are TGTGCCAGCGGGACAGGGCTGGATAATTCACCCCTCCACTTT.